Listed here are 13 T cell receptor beta chains from one sample, sequenced in a study of human T cells and chemical hapten exposure. Indicated time point: patch test 1, 2 weeks after DPC sensitization. This sample's treatment: therapeutic diphenylcyclopropenone sensitization with weekly scalp DPC. One entry per CDR3 protein, called by TCRdb with MiXCR from the RACE reads. The top ten clones hold approximately 1.5% of a sample with about 80,000 distinct CDR3 sequences, about 7.5% of them seen once. The sequenced sample was whole blood, obtained in connection with sensitization to the hapten diphenylcyclopropenone (DPC). The receptors come from a woman aged 25 to 39 with alopecia areata. Some clones in this sample may be carry-over from other donors' samples.

This chain joins TRBV7-9 and TRBJ2-6, with TRBD1 matching over 7 bases. Germline V gene data show CDR1 as SEHNR and CDR2 as FQNEAQ (reference sequence). The J segment lost 0 bases and the V segment lost 5 bases, leaving 13 bases of the junction unmatched. The CDR3 totals 19 residues. The CDR3 protein is CASSTRRRTGDSGANVLTF. For the CDR3, the DNA is TGTGCCAGCAGCACCCGTAGGAGGACAGGAGACTCTGGGGCCAACGTCCTGACTTTC.

The sample holds a few counts of this clonotype. The chain couples TRBV12-3 or TRBV12-4 to TRBJ2-7; no reliable D call. This CDR3 is built from 12 residues. V gave up 3 bases and J gave up 2 bases, with 5 bases separating them. The CDR3 DNA reads as TGTGCCAGCAGTTTCCTGCCCTACGAGCAGTACTTC. It yields the protein CASSFLPYEQYF.

The gene calls are TRBV2 and TRBJ1-6, with TRBD1 identical over 7 bases. The CDR3 totals 13 residues. The junction had 10 bases not matched to a gene; V was cut back by 6 bases and J by 14 bases. Germline-derived CDR1 and CDR2 are SNHLY and FYNNEI. CDR3 in DNA: TGTGCCAGCAGGCCTACAGGGGTTACGACCCTCCACTTT. As protein: CASRPTGVTTLHF.

The table lists this clonotype with many counts. CDR3 in amino acids: CASNIRGQPNTEAFF. CDR3 DNA sequence: TGTGCCAGCAACATCAGGGGACAACCGAACACTGAAGCTTTCTTT. The chain joins TRBV6-5 to TRBJ1-1; D perhaps matches TRBD1 (6 bases). This CDR3 region has 15 residues. Germline V gene lookup returns CDR1 MNHEY and CDR2 SVGAGI. Trimming pared 7 bases from V and 1 base from J, leaving 16 bases between.

This clonotype has ten or more counts. The V and J genes are TRBV5-1 and TRBJ2-7; the D gene is possibly TRBD2 (7 bases). Trimming shortened V by 0 bases and J by 2 bases, and 15 bases separated the two germline ends. This CDR3 contains 16 residues. CDR1 is SGHRS and CDR2 is YFSETQ in the germline V gene. CDR3 loop: CASSLVGGARTYEQYF. The DNA of the CDR3 is TGCGCCAGCAGCTTGGTTGGGGGGGCGCGGACCTACGAGCAGTACTTC. The entire variable domain, with the rest obtained from reference TRBV5-1 and TRBJ2-7, is as follows: KAGVTQTPRYLIKTRGQQVTLSCSPISGHRSVSWYQQTPGQGLQFLFEYFSETQRNKGNFPGRFSGRQFSNSRSEMNVSTLELGDSALYLCASSLVGGARTYEQYFGPGTRLTVT.

In this sample, this clonotype turned up many times. J is TRBJ1-6 and V is TRBV30; unclear D gene. V lost 1 base and J lost 4, with 5 bases in between. The length of the CDR3 is 13 residues. CDR1 GTSNPN and CDR2 SVGIG come from the germline V gene (reference sequence). The CDR3 loop reads CAWSGEYNSPLHF. DNA for the CDR3: TGTGCCTGGAGTGGGGAGTATAATTCACCCCTCCACTTT.

V and J are TRBV7-9 and TRBJ1-1, with TRBD1 matching 7 bases. CDR1 and CDR2 (germline): SEHNR, FQNEAQ (reference sequence). The CDR3 loop spans 13 amino acids. The junction had 7 bases not matched to a gene; V was cut back by 5 bases and J by 7 bases. This CDR3 is CASSNGQALEAFF. Here the CDR3 DNA reads TGTGCCAGCAGCAACGGACAGGCCCTTGAAGCTTTCTTT.

This chain connects TRBV19 to TRBJ1-2; a possible D gene is TRBD1 (5 bases). This CDR3 comprises 14 residues. Between the trimmed V and J ends, which lost 7 bases and 6 bases, there was a span of 18 bases. Germline CDR1 LNHDA, CDR2 SQIVND (reference sequence). Here the CDR3 reads CASTGGEAGNGYTF. CDR3 coding DNA: TGTGCCAGTACCGGAGGGGAGGCGGGGAATGGCTACACCTTC.

This clonotype was seen more than once but under ten times. The rearrangement joins TRBV7-9 to TRBJ1-2; D possibly corresponds to TRBD1 (6 bases). The V gene's germline CDR1 is SEHNR and CDR2 FQNEAQ (reference sequence). Deletions cut 8 bases from V and 0 bases from J, with 16 bases between. The CDR3 totals 15 residues. The CDR3 reads CASSSRDKTNYGYTF. The CDR3 nucleotides read TGTGCCAGCTCGTCCAGGGACAAAACTAACTATGGCTACACCTTC.

There are a few counts of this clonotype. The chain employs TRBV12-3 or TRBV12-4 and TRBJ1-5; 7 bases are shared with TRBD1. The CDR3 is 14 amino acids. With 6 bases clipped from V and 5 bases from J, the junction kept 7 bases outside the gene matches. The CDR3, as DNA: TGTGCCAGCAGCCTCGGGACAGAGCATCAGCCCCAGCATTTT. It translates to CASSLGTEHQPQHF.

The rearrangement joins TRBV25-1 to TRBJ1-1, with no clear D. CDR3 length equals 14 residues. Germline CDR1 reads MGHDK; CDR2 reads SYGVNS. V lost 6 bases, J lost 1 base, and 12 bases lay in between. This CDR3 reads CASSAVWGNTEAFF. Here the CDR3 DNA reads TGTGCCAGCAGCGCTGTGTGGGGGAACACTGAAGCTTTCTTT. The variable domain in full, completed from reference TRBV25-1 and TRBJ1-1, reads EADIYQTPRYLVIGTGKKITLECSQTMGHDKMYWYQQDPGMELHLIHYSYGVNSTEKGDLSSESTVSRIRTEHFPLTLESARPSHTSQYLCASSAVWGNTEAFFGQGTRLTVV.

This clonotype was counted many times. The chain uses TRBV12-3 or TRBV12-4 and TRBJ1-1; D not certain. CDR3 length: 14 amino acids. Between the trimmed V and J ends, which lost 3 bases and 1 base, there was a span of 9 bases. DNA of the CDR3: TGTGCCAGCAGTTTCGGACGGAAGAACACTGAAGCTTTCTTT. This codes for CASSFGRKNTEAFF.

This clonotype was detected many times. V usage is TRBV7-9 and J usage is TRBJ1-5, with TRBD1 matching over 7 bases. Looked up from germline, CDR1 is SEHNR and CDR2 is FQNEAQ (reference sequence). V trimming: 5 bases; J trimming: 2 bases; junction bases outside the gene matches: 6. The CDR3 has 15 residues. The CDR3: CASSGDRAGNQPQHF. CDR3 in DNA: TGTGCCAGCAGCGGGGACAGAGCGGGCAATCAGCCCCAGCATTTT. Full variable domain (missing parts from reference TRBV7-9 and TRBJ1-5): DTGVSQNPRHKITKRGQNVTFRCDPISEHNRLYWYRQTLGQGPEFLTYFQNEAQLEKSRLLSDRFSAERPKGSFSTLEIQRTEQGDSAMYLCASSGDRAGNQPQHFGDGTRLSIL.